The 23 T cell receptor beta chains below all came from one sample that was sequenced in a study of blood T cell repertoires in COVID-19. Produced via immunoSEQ multiplex PCR; TCRdb's table is partial and in-frame only. Of some 140,000 clones in the sample, 84% were seen once. Sequencing input: peripheral blood. The source of these receptors is an elderly woman with acute or convalescent COVID-19.

The chain couples TRBV11-2 to TRBJ1-2, with a possible D match to TRBD1 (6 bases). The germline V gene encodes CDR1 SGHAT and CDR2 FQNNGV. V lost 4 bases and J 6 bases, leaving 12 bases between the germline ends. CDR3 size: 13 residues. The CDR3 region is CASSSTGNHGYTF. CDR3 coding DNA: TGTGCCAGCAGCTCCACAGGGAATCATGGCTACACCTTC.

This clone was seen a few times. The chain is built from TRBV7-2 and TRBJ1-2, with 9 bases that match TRBD1. CDR3 length equals 14 residues. Germline V gene data show CDR1 as SGHTA and CDR2 as FQGNSA. V dropped 5 bases and J dropped 7; count of bases not matched to a gene: 8. The CDR3 here is CASSPTTGGSGYTF. CDR3 nucleotide sequence: TGTGCCAGCAGCCCCACCACAGGGGGCTCTGGCTACACCTTC.

This chain joins TRBV5-1 and TRBJ2-5, with TRBD1 identical over 7 bases. The ends lost 0 bases at V and 2 bases at J; junction bases unmatched: 4. The length of the CDR3 is 15 residues. Looked up from germline, CDR1 is SGHRS and CDR2 is YFSETQ. This CDR3 is CASSLGQGVQETQYF. CDR3 DNA sequence: TGCGCCAGCAGCTTGGGACAGGGAGTGCAAGAGACCCAGTACTTC.

The genes are TRBV19 and TRBJ1-1, with 7 bases fitting TRBD1. Germline assignment: CDR1 LNHDA and CDR2 SQIVND (reference sequence). The CDR3 is made up of 15 amino acids. Trimming removed 1 base from V and 5 bases from J; junction bases left unmatched: 7. The CDR3 loop is CASSIVKGARTEAFF. The DNA of the CDR3 is TGTGCCAGTAGTATAGTTAAGGGGGCGAGGACTGAAGCTTTCTTT.

The J gene is TRBJ1-1, the V gene TRBV18, with 9 bases identical to TRBD1. J was trimmed by 0 bases and V by 2 bases; bases with no gene match: 13. The CDR3 has 19 residues. In germline, CDR1 is KGHSH, CDR2 LQKENI. Written as DNA, the CDR3 is TGTGCCAGCTCACCATTGAGTTTCGGGACAGGGAACATGAACACTGAAGCTTTCTTT. Its translation: CASSPLSFGTGNMNTEAFF.

In this sample, this clone turned up once. The chain employs TRBV18 and TRBJ2-6; D is unclear. The CDR3 has 18 amino acids. The V end lost 2 bases, the J end lost 4 bases, and 18 bases lay between the germline ends. The V gene's germline CDR1 is KGHSH and CDR2 LQKENI. CDR3 DNA sequence: TGTGCCAGCTCACCAATGGCAGGCCTACCCTCCGGGGCCAACGTCCTGACTTTC. This sequence encodes CASSPMAGLPSGANVLTF.

This clone was counted between two and nine times. The identical CDR3 is also encoded by other nucleotide sequences in the sample. This chain joins TRBV2 and TRBJ2-1; 12 positions agree with TRBD2. CDR1 is SNHLY and CDR2 is FYNNEI in the germline V gene. J lost 10 bases, V lost 1 base, and 2 bases had no gene match. CDR3 length equals 14 residues. CDR3 sequence (DNA): TGTGCCAGCAGTGAAGGGCTAGCGGGAGGGGAGCAGTTCTTC. Its protein product is CASSEGLAGGEQFF. Full variable domain (rest looked up from reference TRBV2 and TRBJ2-1): EPEVTQTPSHQVTQMGQEVILRCVPISNHLYFYWYRQILGQKVEFLVSFYNNEISEKSEIFDDQFSVERPDGSNFTLKIRSTKLEDSAMYFCASSEGLAGGEQFFGPGTRLTVL.

This clone was observed a few times. V usage is TRBV18 and J usage is TRBJ2-2; 8 positions agree with TRBD2. The V segment lost 2 bases and the J segment 2 bases; nucleotides outside the gene matches: 1. CDR1 KGHSH and CDR2 LQKENI come from the germline V gene. The CDR3 is 15 amino acids. The CDR3 spells CASSPTSGNTGELFF. The CDR3 nucleotides are TGTGCCAGCTCACCAACTAGCGGCAACACCGGGGAGCTGTTTTTT.

The chain employs TRBV27 and TRBJ1-2; 10 positions agree with TRBD1. The V gene end was trimmed by 4 bases and the J gene end by 7 bases; junction bases not matched to a gene: 9. This CDR3 contains 15 residues. Germline V CDR1 and CDR2: MNHEY, SMNVEV (reference sequence). The CDR3 DNA is TGTGCCAGCAGTTCAACAGACAGGGGGCAACCTGGCTACACCTTC. Protein sequence: CASSSTDRGQPGYTF.

CDR3 residues: CASSPGILYEQYF. CDR3 bases: TGTGCCAGCAGCCCAGGTATCCTCTACGAGCAGTACTTC. V is TRBV11-3 and J is TRBJ2-7; no clear D gene. The CDR3 is made up of 13 amino acids. Germline lookup yields CDR1 SGHNT and CDR2 YENEEA. Trimming took off 5 bases at V and 3 bases at J, with 11 bases between the two ends. Filled out from reference TRBV11-3 and TRBJ2-7, the complete variable domain reads EAGVVQSPRYKIIEKKQPVAFWCNPISGHNTLYWYLQNLGQGPELLIRYENEEAVDDSQLPKDRFSAERLKGVDSTLKIQPAELGDSAVYLCASSPGILYEQYFGPGTRLTVT.

The V call is TRBV6-2 or TRBV6-3, the J call TRBJ2-3, with D possibly being TRBD1 (5 bases). CDR3 size: 17 residues. Trimming removed 0 bases from V and 1 base from J, with 14 bases in between. Germline V gene data show CDR1 as MNHEY and CDR2 as SVGEGT. The CDR3 DNA sequence: TGTGCCAGCAGTTACTCGGCCCCAGGGTCTGGCACAGATACGCAGTATTTT. Translating it yields CASSYSAPGSGTDTQYF.

The genes are TRBV18 and TRBJ2-5; 12 bases fit TRBD1. The CDR3 contains 17 residues. The germline V gene has CDR1 KGHSH and CDR2 LQKENI. With V trimmed by 3 bases and J by 9 bases, 14 bases remained unmatched. CDR3 protein: CASSPYPGTGGRYSQYF. CDR3 nucleotides: TGTGCCAGCTCACCTTACCCCGGGACAGGGGGCCGATATTCCCAGTACTTC. The full variable domain, its missing parts supplied by reference TRBV18 and TRBJ2-5, is NAGVMQNPRHLVRRRGQEARLRCSPMKGHSHVYWYRQLPEEGLKFMVYLQKENIIDESGMPKERFSAEFPKEGPSILRIQQVVRGDSAAYFCASSPYPGTGGRYSQYFGPGTRLLVL.

This clone has a single count. V and J are TRBV6-5 and TRBJ2-3, with D tentatively TRBD2 (6 bases). CDR1 MNHEY and CDR2 SVGAGI come from the germline V gene. The CDR3 spans 12 residues. The germline V and J ends were trimmed by 6 bases and 4 bases, with 8 bases remaining between them. This CDR3 is CASRGLADTQYF. The DNA of the CDR3 is TGTGCCAGCAGGGGACTGGCAGATACGCAGTATTTT.

As concerns this clone: One junction end does not reproduce the germline sequence, and a read error may be involved. V is TRBV6-5 and J is TRBJ1-2; D is possibly TRBD1 (5 bases). Germline-derived CDR1 and CDR2 are MNHEY and SVGAGI. The CDR3 contains 11 residues. The CDR3, as DNA: TGTGCCAGCAGTTACAACCGGGGGTGGGCCTTC. Translation: CASSYNRGWAF.

The V and J genes are TRBV5-1 and TRBJ2-1; 9 bases line up with TRBD2. J gave up 11 bases and V 7 bases, and 16 bases lay outside the gene matches. This CDR3 region has 15 residues. Germline lookup yields CDR1 SGHRS and CDR2 YFSETQ. CDR3 amino acids: CASGPQWGGRAQQFF. The CDR3 bases are TGCGCCAGCGGTCCGCAGTGGGGCGGGAGGGCCCAGCAGTTCTTC.

This clone was recorded a few times. The V and J genes are TRBV4-3 and TRBJ2-1, with 10 bases identical to TRBD2. V shed 0 bases and J 2 bases; nucleotides not matched to a gene: 4. CDR1 is LGHNA and CDR2 is YSLEER in the germline V gene. This CDR3 comprises 17 residues. The CDR3 is CASSQETGTSAYNEQFF. The CDR3 region has the DNA TGCGCCAGCAGCCAAGAAACCGGGACTAGCGCCTACAATGAGCAGTTCTTC.

The chain employs TRBV5-1 and TRBJ2-5; D may be TRBD2 (5 bases). The V gene lost 4 bases and the J gene lost 4 bases, with 11 bases spanning the gap. This CDR3 is 13 amino acids long. CDR1 SGHRS and CDR2 YFSETQ come from the germline V gene. This chain's CDR3 is CASSPDSAETQYF. The DNA of the CDR3 is TGCGCCAGCAGCCCGGACTCAGCAGAGACCCAGTACTTC.

This clone was seen a handful of times. V usage is TRBV7-9 and J usage is TRBJ1-2; no firm D call. Trimming took 2 bases from V and 8 from J, leaving 21 bases between them. Germline V CDR1 and CDR2: SEHNR, FQNEAQ (reference sequence). The CDR3 covers 16 residues. CDR3 nucleotide sequence: TGTGCCAGCAGCTTATACGGGAAAGGGATTTCATCGGGCTACACCTTC. Translated: CASSLYGKGISSGYTF.

The chain joins TRBV4-2 to TRBJ2-1; no reliable D call. V was clipped by 1 base and J by 6 bases, with 13 bases between them. Germline-derived CDR1 and CDR2 are LGHNA and YNFKEQ. The CDR3 is made up of 15 amino acids. CDR3 sequence: CASSQVISSPNEQFF. CDR3 sequence (DNA): TGTGCCAGCAGCCAAGTCATTAGTAGCCCCAATGAGCAGTTCTTC.

The chain uses TRBV5-1 and TRBJ2-7; a possible D gene is TRBD2 (7 bases). Trimming took off 0 bases at V and 5 bases at J, with 18 bases between the two ends. The germline gives CDR1 SGHRS, CDR2 YFSETQ. There are 16 residues in the CDR3. The CDR3, as DNA: TGCGCCAGCAGCTTGGCCGGGGGCGGGAGTCCCCACGAGCAGTACTTC. Translation gives CASSLAGGGSPHEQYF.

This sequence joins TRBV10-1 and TRBJ2-5, with a tentative D call TRBD1 (5 bases). CDR3 size: 14 residues. Trimming took 8 bases from V and 1 from J, leaving 14 bases between them. Germline CDR1 WNHNN, CDR2 SYGVQD (reference sequence). CDR3 sequence: CASLRLDSQETQYF. The CDR3 DNA is TGCGCCAGCTTACGACTTGACAGCCAAGAGACCCAGTACTTC.

The rearrangement joins TRBV2 to TRBJ2-7; TRBD2 agrees at 16 bases. Germline V gene sequence: CDR1 SNHLY, CDR2 FYNNEI. This CDR3 is 15 amino acids long. The J segment lost 7 bases and the V segment lost 6 bases, leaving 6 bases of the junction unmatched. CDR3: CASRGTSGRAREQYF. The CDR3 DNA reads as TGTGCCAGCAGGGGGACTAGCGGGAGGGCCCGGGAGCAGTACTTC.

This chain joins TRBV5-5 and TRBJ2-7; D is uncertain. The germline V gene encodes CDR1 SGHKS and CDR2 YYEKEE (reference sequence). The CDR3 is 14 residues long. The germline V and J ends were trimmed by 0 bases and 0 bases, with 7 bases remaining between them. The DNA for the CDR3 is TGTGCCAGCAGCTTGGGGCATAACTCCTACGAGCAGTACTTC. Translation gives CASSLGHNSYEQYF.